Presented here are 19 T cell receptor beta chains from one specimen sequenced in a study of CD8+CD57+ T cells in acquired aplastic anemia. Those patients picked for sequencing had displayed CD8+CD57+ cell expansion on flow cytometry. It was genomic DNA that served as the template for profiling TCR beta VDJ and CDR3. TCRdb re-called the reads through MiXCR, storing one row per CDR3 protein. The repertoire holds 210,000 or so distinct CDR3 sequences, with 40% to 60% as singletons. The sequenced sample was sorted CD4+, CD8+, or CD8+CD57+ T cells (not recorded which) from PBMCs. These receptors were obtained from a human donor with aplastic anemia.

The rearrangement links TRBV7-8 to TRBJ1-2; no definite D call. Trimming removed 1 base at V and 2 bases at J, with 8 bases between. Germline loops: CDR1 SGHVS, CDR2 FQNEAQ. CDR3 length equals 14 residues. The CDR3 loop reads CASSLGSTNYGYTF. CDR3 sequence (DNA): TGTGCCAGCAGCTTAGGGTCCACGAACTATGGCTACACCTTC.

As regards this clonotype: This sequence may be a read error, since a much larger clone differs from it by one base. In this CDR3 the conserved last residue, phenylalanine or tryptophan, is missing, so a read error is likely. CDR3 nucleotide sequence: TGTGCCAGTAGTATCCGTGGCAATGAAGCTTTCCTT. As protein: CASSIRGNEAFL. The V and J genes are TRBV19 and TRBJ1-1; D unresolved. The CDR3 contains 12 residues. V lost 3 bases and J 7 bases, leaving 9 bases between the germline ends. The germline gives CDR1 LNHDA, CDR2 SQIVND (reference sequence).

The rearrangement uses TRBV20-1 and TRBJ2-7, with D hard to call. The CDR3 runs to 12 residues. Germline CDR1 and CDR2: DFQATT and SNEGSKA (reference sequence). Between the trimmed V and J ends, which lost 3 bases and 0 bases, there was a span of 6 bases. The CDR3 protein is CSASPSSYEQYF. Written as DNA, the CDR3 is TGCAGTGCTAGCCCGAGCTCCTACGAGCAGTACTTC.

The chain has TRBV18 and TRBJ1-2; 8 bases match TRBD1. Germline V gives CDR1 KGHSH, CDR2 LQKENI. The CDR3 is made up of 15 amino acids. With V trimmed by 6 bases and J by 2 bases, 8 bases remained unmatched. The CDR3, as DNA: TGTGCCAGCTCCTCCGGGACAGGAAGGAACTATGGCTACACCTTC. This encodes CASSSGTGRNYGYTF.

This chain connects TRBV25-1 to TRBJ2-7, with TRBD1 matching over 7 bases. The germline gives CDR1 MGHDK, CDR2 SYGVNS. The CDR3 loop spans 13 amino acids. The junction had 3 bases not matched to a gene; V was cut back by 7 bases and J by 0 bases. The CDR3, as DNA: TGTGCCAGCAAGGGACAGTACTCCTACGAGCAGTACTTC. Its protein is CASKGQYSYEQYF.

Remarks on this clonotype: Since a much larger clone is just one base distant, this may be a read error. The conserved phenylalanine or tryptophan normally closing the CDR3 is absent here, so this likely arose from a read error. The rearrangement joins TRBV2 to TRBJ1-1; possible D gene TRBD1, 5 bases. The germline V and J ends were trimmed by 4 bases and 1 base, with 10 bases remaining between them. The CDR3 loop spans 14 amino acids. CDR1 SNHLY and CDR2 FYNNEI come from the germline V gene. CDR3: CASSVGGTNTEAFS. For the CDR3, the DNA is TGTGCCAGCAGTGTTGGGGGGACGAACACTGAAGCTTTCTCT.

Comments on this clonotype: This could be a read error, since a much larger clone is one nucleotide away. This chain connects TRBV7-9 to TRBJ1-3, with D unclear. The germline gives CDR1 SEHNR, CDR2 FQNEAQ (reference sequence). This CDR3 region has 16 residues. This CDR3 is CASSFHPTFSGSTIYF. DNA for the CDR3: TGTGCCAGCAGCTTTCACCCGACCTTCTCTGGAAGCACCATATATTTT.

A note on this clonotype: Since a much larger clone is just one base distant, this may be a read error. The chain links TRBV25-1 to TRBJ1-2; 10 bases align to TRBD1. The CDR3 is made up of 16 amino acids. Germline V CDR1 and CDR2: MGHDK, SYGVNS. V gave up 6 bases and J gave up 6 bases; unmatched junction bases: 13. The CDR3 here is CASSLQTGTGVHGYTF. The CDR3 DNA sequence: TGTGCCAGCAGCCTACAAACCGGGACAGGGGTCCATGGCTACACCTTC.

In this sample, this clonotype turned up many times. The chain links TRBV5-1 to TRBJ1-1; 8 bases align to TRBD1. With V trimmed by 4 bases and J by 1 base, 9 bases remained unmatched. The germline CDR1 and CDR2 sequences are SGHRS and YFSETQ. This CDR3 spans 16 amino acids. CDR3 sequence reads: CASSLLDRGQNTEAFF. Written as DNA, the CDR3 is TGCGCCAGCAGCCTACTCGACAGGGGACAGAACACTGAAGCTTTCTTT.

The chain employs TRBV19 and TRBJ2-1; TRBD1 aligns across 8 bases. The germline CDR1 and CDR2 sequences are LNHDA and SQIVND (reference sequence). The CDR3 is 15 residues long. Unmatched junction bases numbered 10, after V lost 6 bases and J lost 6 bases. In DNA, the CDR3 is TGTGCCAGTAGGACAGGGGCCAGGGGGATCAATGAGCAGTTCTTC. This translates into CASRTGARGINEQFF.

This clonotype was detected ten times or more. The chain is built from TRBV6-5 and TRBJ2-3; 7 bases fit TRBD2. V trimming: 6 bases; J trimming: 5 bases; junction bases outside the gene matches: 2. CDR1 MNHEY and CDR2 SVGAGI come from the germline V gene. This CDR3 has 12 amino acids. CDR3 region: CASRPSGDTQYF. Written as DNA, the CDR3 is TGTGCCAGCAGACCTAGCGGAGATACGCAGTATTTT.

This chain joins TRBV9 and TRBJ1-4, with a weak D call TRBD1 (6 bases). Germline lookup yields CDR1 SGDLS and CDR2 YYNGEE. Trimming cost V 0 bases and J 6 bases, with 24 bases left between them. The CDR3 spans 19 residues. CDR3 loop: CASSVEGTSGGARDEKLFF. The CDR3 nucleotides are TGTGCCAGCAGCGTAGAGGGGACTAGCGGGGGGGCCAGAGATGAAAAACTGTTTTTT.

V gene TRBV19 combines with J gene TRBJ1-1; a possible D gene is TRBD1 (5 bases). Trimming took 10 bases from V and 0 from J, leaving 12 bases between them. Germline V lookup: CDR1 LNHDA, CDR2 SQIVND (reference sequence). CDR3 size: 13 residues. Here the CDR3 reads CATSTVLNTEAFF. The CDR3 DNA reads TGTGCCACCTCGACAGTTTTGAACACTGAAGCTTTCTTT.

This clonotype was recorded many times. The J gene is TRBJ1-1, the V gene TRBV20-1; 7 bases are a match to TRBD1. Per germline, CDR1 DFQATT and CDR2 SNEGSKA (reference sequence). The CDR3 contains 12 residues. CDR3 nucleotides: TGCAAAAGAGGACAGGTGGGTACTGAAGCTTTCTTT. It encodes CKRGQVGTEAFF.

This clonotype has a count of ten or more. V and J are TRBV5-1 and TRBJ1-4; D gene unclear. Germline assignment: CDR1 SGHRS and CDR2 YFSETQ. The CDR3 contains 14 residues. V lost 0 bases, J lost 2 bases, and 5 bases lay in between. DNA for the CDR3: TGCGCCAGCAGCTTGGAACAGACTAATGAAAAACTGTTTTTT. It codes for CASSLEQTNEKLFF.

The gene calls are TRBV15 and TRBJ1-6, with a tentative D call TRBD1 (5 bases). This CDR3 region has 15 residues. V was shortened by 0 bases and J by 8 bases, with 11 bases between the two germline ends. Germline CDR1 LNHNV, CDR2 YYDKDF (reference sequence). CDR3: CATSRDLGGDSPLHF. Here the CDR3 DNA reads TGTGCCACCAGCAGAGATCTGGGAGGGGATTCACCCCTCCACTTT.

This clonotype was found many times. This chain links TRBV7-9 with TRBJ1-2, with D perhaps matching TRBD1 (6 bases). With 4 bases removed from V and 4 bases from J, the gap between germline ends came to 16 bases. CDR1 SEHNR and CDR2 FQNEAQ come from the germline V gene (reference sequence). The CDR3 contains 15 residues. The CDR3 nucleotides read TGTGCCAGCAGCTCCGACGGGGGGCTGGGCTATGGCTACACCTTC. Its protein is CASSSDGGLGYGYTF.

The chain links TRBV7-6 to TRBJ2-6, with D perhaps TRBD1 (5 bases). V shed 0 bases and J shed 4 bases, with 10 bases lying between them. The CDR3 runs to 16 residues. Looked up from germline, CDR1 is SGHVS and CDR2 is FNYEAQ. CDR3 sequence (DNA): TGTGCCAGCAGCTTAGCCGCAGGGTCCGGGGCCAACGTCCTGACTTTC. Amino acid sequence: CASSLAAGSGANVLTF.

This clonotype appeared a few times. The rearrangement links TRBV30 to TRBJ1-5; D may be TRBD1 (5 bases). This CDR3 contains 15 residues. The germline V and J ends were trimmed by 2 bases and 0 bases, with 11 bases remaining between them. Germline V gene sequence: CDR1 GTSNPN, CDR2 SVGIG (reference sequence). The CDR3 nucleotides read TGTGCCTGGAGTAGGGACGGTCATAGCAATCAGCCCCAGCATTTT. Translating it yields CAWSRDGHSNQPQHF.